A single TCR beta chain is shown here with its context. This clone showed up just once. Its binding antigen is unknown. Qualities for individual bases were not recorded, and no much larger clone is one base off. This sample was taken from a study of blood T cell repertoires in COVID-19 (dated by TCRdb to 2020 to 2022). The study in broad terms: Collaborator samples came from the United States, Italy and Spain and covered acute and convalescent phases of COVID-19. The prospective study material was composed of cDNA or gDNA derived from T cells, B-cell-depleted T cells, or PBMCs. The samples were drawn from two sources: the first 160 participants of the ongoing ImmuneRACE study, and 950 to 1,500 subjects contributed by 6 global collaborators. The dataset comprised deeply sampled blood TCRbeta repertoires from subjects exposed to, actively infected with, or recovered from COVID-19. Where available, HLA class I and class II types were obtained from metadata supplied by the sample provider rather than from assay-based typing. A de-identified subject ID, COVID-19 status, age in years and sex were almost always included in the sample metadata. A freely available public database, intended as a resource for researchers studying the immune response to SARS-CoV-2, is where the repertoires were released.

Points the paper makes about the study in general: How much clinical and demographic metadata was included differed by source and by participant, and the metadata was provided uncurated.

The immunoSEQ Assay, a bias-controlled multiplex PCR, was used to amplify TCRbeta CDR3 regions from genomic DNA. On the study's bioinformatics: The number of nucleated cells in each sample was estimated from the amplification of reference gene primers within the assay. Sequence reads were collapsed and filtered to measure the absolute abundance of every unique TCRbeta CDR3 rearrangement. For each sample, productive Simpson clonality was calculated as the square root of Simpson's diversity index over productive rearrangements. TCRdb limited this immuneACCESS table to in-frame rearrangements with V and J called. A share of clones is missing; checked studies link under half to unresolved V genes, and the rest is unexplained. V and J calls and clone size follow that table, whereas D and trimming were derived from the DNA. Across this sample there are about 100,000 clones, with 65% to 90% seen only once. More than 1.5% of the sample comes from the top ten.

Taken from the germline V gene (reference sequence), the CDR1 and CDR2 loops are PRHDT and FYEKMQ. Trimming costs V 3 bases and J 3 bases, and their ends lie 20 bases apart. From the cysteine through the phenylalanine, the CDR3 covers 18 amino acids. This entry keeps only the CDR3 DNA: 54 bases, framed from base 1. Whole blood was collected in K2EDTA tubes by collaborating institutions according to the institutions' own protocols. For TCRbeta analysis, collaborators shipped samples in one of three forms: frozen whole blood, isolated PBMCs, or DNA extracted from either of those sample types. Sequences were obtained from peripheral blood. The sequence was obtained from a man older than 75 with acute or convalescent COVID-19. Here the chain combines TRBV13 and TRBJ2-2; TRBD2 is a weak D gene call, 5 bases matching. CDR3 reads: CASSFSGFPFPDTGELFF. The DNA sequence is TGTGCCAGCAGCTTTTCGGGGTTTCCCTTTCCGGACACCGGGGAGCTGTTTTTT. The full variable domain, with segments outside the CDR3 supplied by the reference TRBV13 and TRBJ2-2 proteins, appears as AAGVIQSPRHLIKEKRETATLKCYPIPRHDTVYWYQQGPGQDPQFLISFYEKMQSDKGSIPDRFSAQQFSDYHSELNMSSLELGDSALYFCASSFSGFPFPDTGELFFGEGSRLTVL.